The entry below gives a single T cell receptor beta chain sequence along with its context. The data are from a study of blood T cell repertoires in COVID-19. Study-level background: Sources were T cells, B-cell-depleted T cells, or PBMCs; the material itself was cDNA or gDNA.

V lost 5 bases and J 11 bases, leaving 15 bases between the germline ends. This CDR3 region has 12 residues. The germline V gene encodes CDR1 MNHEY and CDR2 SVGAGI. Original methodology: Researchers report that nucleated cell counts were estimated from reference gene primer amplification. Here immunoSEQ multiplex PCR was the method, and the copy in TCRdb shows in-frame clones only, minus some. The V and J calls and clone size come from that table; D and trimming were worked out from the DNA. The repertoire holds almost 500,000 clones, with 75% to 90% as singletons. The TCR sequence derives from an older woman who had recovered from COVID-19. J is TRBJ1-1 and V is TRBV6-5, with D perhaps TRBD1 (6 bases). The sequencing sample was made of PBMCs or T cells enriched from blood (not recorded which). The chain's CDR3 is CASSQLQGEAFF. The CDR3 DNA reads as TGTGCCAGCAGTCAACTACAGGGAGAGGCTTTCTTT.